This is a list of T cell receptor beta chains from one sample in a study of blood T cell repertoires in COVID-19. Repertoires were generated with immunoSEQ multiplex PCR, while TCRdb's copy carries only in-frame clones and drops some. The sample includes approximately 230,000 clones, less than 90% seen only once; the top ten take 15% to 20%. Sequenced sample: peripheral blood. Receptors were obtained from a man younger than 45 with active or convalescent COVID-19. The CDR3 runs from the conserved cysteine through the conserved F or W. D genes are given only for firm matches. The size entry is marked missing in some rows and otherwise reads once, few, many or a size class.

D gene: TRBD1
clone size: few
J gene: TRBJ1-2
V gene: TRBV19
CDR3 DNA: TGTGCCAGTAGTATTACCCCTCCGGACAGGCCCCCCTATGGCTACACCTTC
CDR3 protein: CASSITPPDRPPYGYTF

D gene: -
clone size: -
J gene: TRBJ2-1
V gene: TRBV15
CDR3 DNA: TGTGCCACCGGGCGCGCGGAGGGTGAGCAGTTCTTC
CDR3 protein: CATGRAEGEQFF

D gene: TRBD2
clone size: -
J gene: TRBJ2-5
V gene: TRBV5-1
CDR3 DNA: TGCGCCAGCAGCTTGGTACTAGCGGGGGAGACCCAGTACTTC
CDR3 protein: CASSLVLAGETQYF

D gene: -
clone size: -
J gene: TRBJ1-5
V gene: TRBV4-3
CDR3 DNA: TGCGCCAGCAGCCAAGAGTGGGGTGGGGCCCAGCCCCAGCATTTT
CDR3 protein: CASSQEWGGAQPQHF

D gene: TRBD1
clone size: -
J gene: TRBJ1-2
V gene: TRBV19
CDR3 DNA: TGTGCCAGTAGTACCGACAGGGGTGGAGACTATGGCTACACCTTC
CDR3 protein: CASSTDRGGDYGYTF

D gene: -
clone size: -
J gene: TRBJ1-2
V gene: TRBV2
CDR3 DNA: TGTGCCAGCCCCCAGGCAACACAGGACTATGGCTACACCTTC
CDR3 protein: CASPQATQDYGYTF

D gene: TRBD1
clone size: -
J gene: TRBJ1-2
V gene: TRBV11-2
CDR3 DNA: TGTGCCAGCAGCTTAGCCGGGACAGGGAGAATTTCTGATAGGTATGGCTACACCTTC
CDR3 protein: CASSLAGTGRISDRYGYTF

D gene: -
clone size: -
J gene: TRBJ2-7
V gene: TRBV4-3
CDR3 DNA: TGCGCCAGCAGCCAAGATCGATTGAGCGCACCGGGCTACGAGCAGTACTTC
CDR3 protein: CASSQDRLSAPGYEQYF

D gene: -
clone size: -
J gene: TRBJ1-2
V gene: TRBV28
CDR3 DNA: TGTGCCAGCAGTAAGGGAGTCTATGGCTACACCTTC
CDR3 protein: CASSKGVYGYTF

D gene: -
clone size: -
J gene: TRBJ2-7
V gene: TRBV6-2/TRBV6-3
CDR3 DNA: TGTGCCAGCAGCGTCAGTACAGGGAATGGAGCTGAGCAGTACTTC
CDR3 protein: CASSVSTGNGAEQYF

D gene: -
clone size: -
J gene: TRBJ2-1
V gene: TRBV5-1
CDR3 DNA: TGCGCCAGCAGCTTGTACAGATACAATGAGCAGTTCTTC
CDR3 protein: CASSLYRYNEQFF

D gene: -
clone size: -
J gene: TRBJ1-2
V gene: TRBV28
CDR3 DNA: TGTGCCAGCAGTTTAGGAGGGGCATTTAACTATGGCTACACCTTC
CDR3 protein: CASSLGGAFNYGYTF

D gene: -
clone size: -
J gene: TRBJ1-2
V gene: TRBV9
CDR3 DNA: TGTGCCAGCAGCGTAGGACGGGATGGACGAGCGGGCTACACCTTC
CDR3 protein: CASSVGRDGRAGYTF

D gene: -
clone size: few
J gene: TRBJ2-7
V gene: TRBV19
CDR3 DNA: TGTGCCAGTAGTATCGGAGAGAGCTACGAGCAGTACTTC
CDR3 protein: CASSIGESYEQYF

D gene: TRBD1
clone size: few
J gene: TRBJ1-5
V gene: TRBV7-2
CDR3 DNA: TGTGCCAGCAGCTTAGCCGGGACAGGGCTCCTAAATCAGCCCCAGCATTTT
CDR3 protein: CASSLAGTGLLNQPQHF

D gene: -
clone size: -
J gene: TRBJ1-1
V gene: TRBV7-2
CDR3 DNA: TGTGCCAGCAGCTTCGTTGTGAACACTGAAGCTTTCTTT
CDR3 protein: CASSFVVNTEAFF

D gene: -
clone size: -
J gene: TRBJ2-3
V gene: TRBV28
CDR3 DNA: TGTGCCAGTCGTAGCGTCTACGTAGATACGCAGTATTTT
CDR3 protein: CASRSVYVDTQYF

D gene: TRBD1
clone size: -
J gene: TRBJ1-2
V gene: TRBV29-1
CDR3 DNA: TGCAGCGTGCTGACAGGGAAGGGCTACACCTTC
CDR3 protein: CSVLTGKGYTF

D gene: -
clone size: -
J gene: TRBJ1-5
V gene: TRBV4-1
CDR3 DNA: TGCGCCAGCAGCCACAGGTCAGGGGATTTTAGCAATCAGCCCCAGCATTTT
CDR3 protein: CASSHRSGDFSNQPQHF

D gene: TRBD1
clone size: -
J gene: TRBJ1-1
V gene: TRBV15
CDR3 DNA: TGTGCCACCAGCACGGACAGGGCCCCAGCGAACACTGAAGCTTTCTTT
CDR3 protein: CATSTDRAPANTEAFF

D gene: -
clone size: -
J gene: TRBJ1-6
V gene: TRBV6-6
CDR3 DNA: TGTGCCAGCAGGGCCGGACTAAGCGTTTCACCCCTCCACTTT
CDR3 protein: CASRAGLSVSPLHF

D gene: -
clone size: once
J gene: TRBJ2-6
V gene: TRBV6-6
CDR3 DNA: TGTGCCAGCAGTTACCGTACAGGGTTAGGGGCCAACGTCCTGACTTTC
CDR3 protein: CASSYRTGLGANVLTF

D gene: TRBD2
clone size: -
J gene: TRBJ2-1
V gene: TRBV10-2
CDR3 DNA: TGCGCCAGCGCCAGGGAGGCGGGAGCCTACAATGAGCAGTTCTTC
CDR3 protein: CASAREAGAYNEQFF

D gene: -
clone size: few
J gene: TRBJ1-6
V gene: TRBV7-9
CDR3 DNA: TGTGCCAGCAGCTTAGGACCCGGCGGGGATTCACCCCTCCACTTT
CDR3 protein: CASSLGPGGDSPLHF

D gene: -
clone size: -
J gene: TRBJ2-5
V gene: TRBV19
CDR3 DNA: TGTGCCAGTAGAGGGACTGGGGACGGAAAGACCCAGTACTTC
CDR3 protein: CASRGTGDGKTQYF

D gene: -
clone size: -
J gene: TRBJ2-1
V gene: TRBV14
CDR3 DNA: TGTGCCAGCAGCCGCTCTCTAGTGTCCAATGAGCAGTTCTTC
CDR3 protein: CASSRSLVSNEQFF

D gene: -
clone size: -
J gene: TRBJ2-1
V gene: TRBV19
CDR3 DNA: TGTGCCAGTAGTATACTCTACAATGAGCAGTTCTTC
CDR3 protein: CASSILYNEQFF

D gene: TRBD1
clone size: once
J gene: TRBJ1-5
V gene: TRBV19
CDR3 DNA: TGTGCCAGTAGGGACAGGGAGTCGGGTCAGCCCCAGCATTTT
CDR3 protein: CASRDRESGQPQHF

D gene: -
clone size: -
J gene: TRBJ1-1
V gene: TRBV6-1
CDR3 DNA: TGTGCCAGCAGTGAAGCGGGGTTTGGAGGGTTAACTGAAGCTTTCTTT
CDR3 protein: CASSEAGFGGLTEAFF

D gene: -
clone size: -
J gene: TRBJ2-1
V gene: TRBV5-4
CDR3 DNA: TGTGCCAGCAGTTTGGTGGGGCCGACTTTTCTGGATGAGCAGTTCTTC
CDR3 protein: CASSLVGPTFLDEQFF

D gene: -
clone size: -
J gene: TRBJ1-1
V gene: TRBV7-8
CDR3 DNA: TGTGCCAGCAGCAAAATAGACAGGCTGAACACTGAAGCTTTCTTT
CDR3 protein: CASSKIDRLNTEAFF

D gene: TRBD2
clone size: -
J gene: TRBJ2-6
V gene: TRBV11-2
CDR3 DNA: TGTGCCAGCAGCTTAAGCCTACTAGCGGGGACTGGGGCCAACGTCCTGACTTTC
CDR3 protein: CASSLSLLAGTGANVLTF

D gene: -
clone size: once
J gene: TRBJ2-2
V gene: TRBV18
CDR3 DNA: TGTGCCAGCTCACCAACTAACCGAGCGGGGGAGCTGTTTTTT
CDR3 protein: CASSPTNRAGELFF

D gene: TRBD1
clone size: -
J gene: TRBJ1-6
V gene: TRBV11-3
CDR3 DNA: TGTGCCAGGAAGAGAGATGTGACAGGGGATTCACCCCTCCACTTT
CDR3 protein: CARKRDVTGDSPLHF

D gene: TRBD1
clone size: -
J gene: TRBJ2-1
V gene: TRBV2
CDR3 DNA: TGTGCCAGCGGGGACAGTGGTACCTACAATGAGCAGTTCTTC
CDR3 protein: CASGDSGTYNEQFF

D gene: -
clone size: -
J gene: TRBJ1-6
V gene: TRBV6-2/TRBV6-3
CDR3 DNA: TGTGCCAGCAGTTACCCCGGTTATAATTCACCCCTCCACTTT
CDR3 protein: CASSYPGYNSPLHF

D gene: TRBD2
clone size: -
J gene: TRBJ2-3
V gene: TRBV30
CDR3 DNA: TGTGCCTGGGGTGCGGGGGACACAGATACGCAGTATTTT
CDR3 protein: CAWGAGDTDTQYF

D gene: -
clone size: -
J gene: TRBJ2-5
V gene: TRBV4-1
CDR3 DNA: TGCGCCAGCAGCCAAGCCCTCGGGACCCAGTACTTC
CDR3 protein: CASSQALGTQYF

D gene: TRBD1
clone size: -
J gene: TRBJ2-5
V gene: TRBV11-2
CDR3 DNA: TGTGCCAGCAGCACGGACAGGGGCCAAGAGACCCAGTACTTC
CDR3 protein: CASSTDRGQETQYF

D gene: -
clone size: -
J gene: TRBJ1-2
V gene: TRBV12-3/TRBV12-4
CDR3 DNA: TGTGCCAGCAGTTTGGCCGGGGGGGGAGGCTACACCTTC
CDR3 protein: CASSLAGGGGYTF

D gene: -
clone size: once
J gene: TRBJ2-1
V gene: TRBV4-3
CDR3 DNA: TGCGCCAGCAGCCAAGTGGGCCAAGGTGAGCAGTTCTTC
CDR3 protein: CASSQVGQGEQFF

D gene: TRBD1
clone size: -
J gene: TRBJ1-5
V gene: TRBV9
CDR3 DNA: TGTGCCAGCAGCGCCGGGACAGGGTTTGGTCAGCCCCAGCATTTT
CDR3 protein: CASSAGTGFGQPQHF

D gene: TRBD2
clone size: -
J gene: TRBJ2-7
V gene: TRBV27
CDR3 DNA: TGTGCCAGCAGTTCCCTGACTAGCGGGGGTTACGAGCAGTACTTC
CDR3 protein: CASSSLTSGGYEQYF

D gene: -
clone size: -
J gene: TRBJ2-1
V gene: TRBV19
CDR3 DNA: TGTGCCAGCCAACCACAGGGGGGGTACAATGAGCAGTTCTTC
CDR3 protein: CASQPQGGYNEQFF

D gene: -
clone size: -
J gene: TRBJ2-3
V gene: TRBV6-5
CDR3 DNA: TGTGCCAGCAGTAGCTTCGGTGTAACCTCAGATACGCAGTATTTT
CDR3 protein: CASSSFGVTSDTQYF

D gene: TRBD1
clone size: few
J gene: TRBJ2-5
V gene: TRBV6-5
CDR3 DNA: TGTGCCAGCAATCCGACAGGGTCGCAGACCCAGTACTTC
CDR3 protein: CASNPTGSQTQYF

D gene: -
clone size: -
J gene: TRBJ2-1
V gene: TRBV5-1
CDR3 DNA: TGCGCCAGCAGCTTGGATCAGGGATACAATGAGCAGTTCTTC
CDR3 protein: CASSLDQGYNEQFF